This T cell receptor beta chain appears in the sequencing data of a study of cytomegalovirus exposure and HLA in healthy donors. Study findings and constraints: When a later analysis compared HLA-associated TCR beta chains with equally common others, the HLA-associated chains turned out to be more clonally expanded and to have lower generation probabilities. The study had only CMV serostatus as immune exposure information.

For this clone: Its antigen remains unknown.

Germline V gives CDR1 SGHTA, CDR2 FQGNSA. V was clipped by 4 bases and J by 0 bases; unmatched bases: 6. The CDR3 extends over 15 amino acids. The PCR ran on 60 Vbeta and 13 Jbeta primers. Produced via immunoSEQ multiplex PCR; TCRdb's table is partial and in-frame only. The table lists around 230,000 clones, roughly 87% of them singletons. The chain is built from TRBV7-2 and TRBJ2-7; TRBD1 matches at 7 bases. Sequences were obtained from PBMCs. The TCR comes from a man in his forties or fifties in good health and CMV-seropositive. CDR3 nucleotides: TGTGCCAGCAGCTCCGGGACAGAGAGCTCCTACGAGCAGTACTTC. Translating it yields CASSSGTESSYEQYF.